The 15 T cell receptor beta chains below all came from one sample that was sequenced in a study of Graves' ophthalmopathy and Graves' hyperthyroidism. CDR3 regions of TCR beta were amplified from RNA transcripts. RT-PCR was first run with HTBI primers, then multiplex PCR in a second round. TCRdb called the multiplex PCR reads again in MiXCR, with one record for every CDR3 protein. Here the sample spans some 380,000 distinct CDR3 sequences, 15% being singletons. The sample was peripheral blood. The receptors were sampled from a woman between 18 and 30 years old with stable Graves' hyperthyroidism.

This clonotype occurred many times. The V and J genes are TRBV20-1 and TRBJ2-5; D tentatively fits TRBD1 or TRBD2 (5 bases each). The germline gives CDR1 DFQATT, CDR2 SNEGSKA (reference sequence). CDR3 length: 14 amino acids. The V and J ends lost 4 bases and 5 bases respectively, with 17 bases between them. CDR3 in DNA: TGCAGTGCTAAGGGACCGCCTTCGTGGGAGACCCAGTACTTC. As protein: CSAKGPPSWETQYF.

This clonotype was counted at least ten times. The chain is built from TRBV7-6 and TRBJ2-5; D is unresolved. Trimming shortened V by 0 bases and J by 3 bases, and 5 bases separated the two germline ends. CDR1 SGHVS and CDR2 FNYEAQ come from the germline V gene. The CDR3 is made up of 13 amino acids. The CDR3 bases are TGTGCCAGCAGCTTAGCCCACGAAGAGACCCAGTACTTC. It specifies CASSLAHEETQYF.

Many counts were recorded for this clonotype. The rearrangement uses TRBV12-3 or TRBV12-4 and TRBJ2-7; 7 bases are a match to TRBD1. Trimming cost V 5 bases and J 7 bases; bases outside gene matches: 8. CDR3 length: 13 residues. The CDR3, as DNA: TGTGCCAGCAGTACCGGGACAGAGTGGGAGCAGTACTTC. It encodes CASSTGTEWEQYF.

This clonotype showed up many times. The chain uses TRBV6-2 or TRBV6-3 and TRBJ2-5, with 8 nucleotides matching TRBD2. The CDR3 runs to 13 residues. V was clipped by 6 bases and J by 5 bases; unmatched bases: 5. Germline values: CDR1 MNHEY, CDR2 SVGEGT. CDR3 DNA: TGTGCCAGCAGACGGGGGGGAAGGGAGACCCAGTACTTC. Protein sequence: CASRRGGRETQYF.

The table lists this clonotype with many counts. The chain combines TRBV14 with TRBJ1-1; D may be TRBD1 (5 bases). Trimming took 0 bases from V and 10 from J, leaving 15 bases between them. The length of the CDR3 is 14 residues. CDR1 is SGHDN and CDR2 is FVKESK in the germline V gene. The CDR3 is CASSQDLTSGGAFF. CDR3 nucleotides: TGTGCCAGCAGCCAAGATCTAACCTCGGGGGGAGCTTTCTTT.

This clonotype was seen a handful of times. The CDR3 does not end in the conserved phenylalanine or tryptophan, so this is likely a read error. No DNA is shown, since the ends of the CDR3 on it are uncertain; the CDR3 is the one TCRdb lists. The gene calls are TRBV7-8 and TRBJ1-1; TRBD1 is taken as the D call from the table, unchecked against the DNA. The CDR3 length is 14 residues, termini included. Germline loops: CDR1 SGHVS, CDR2 FQNEAQ. The CDR3 spells CASSLRDQNTEACL.

About this clonotype itself: The junction departs from the called germline gene at one end, perhaps through a read error. The CDR3 DNA reads as TGTGCCAGCGGCTTAGGGATAGGAGGCAATCAGCCCCAGCATTTT. It is translated as CASGLGIGGNQPQHF. V and J are TRBV11-2 and TRBJ1-5; D unclear. The CDR3 covers 15 residues. Looked up from germline, CDR1 is SGHAT and CDR2 is FQNNGV.

This clonotype occurred many times. CDR3 sequence reads: CASSIRKRRQETQYF. The CDR3 coding sequence is TGTGCCAGCAGTATAAGAAAGCGGAGACAAGAGACCCAGTACTTC. V usage is TRBV2 and J usage is TRBJ2-5; weak D call: TRBD2 (5 bases). Trimming removed 5 bases from V and 2 bases from J, with 15 bases in between. Germline V gives CDR1 SNHLY, CDR2 FYNNEI. The CDR3 length is 15 residues.

This clonotype was seen at least ten times. Possible read error: a much larger clone is one base away. V usage is TRBV20-1 and J usage is TRBJ1-2; 10 bases fit TRBD1. V shed 4 bases, J shed 3 bases, and the junction held 2 bases outside the gene matches. The germline gives CDR1 DFQATT, CDR2 SNEGSKA (reference sequence). The CDR3 length is 13 residues. The CDR3 nucleotides are TGCAGTGCTAAGACAGGGGGCGACTATGGCTACACCTTC. Translating gives CSAKTGGDYGYTF.

Ten or more counts support this clonotype. V is TRBV2 and J is TRBJ2-7, with 7 bases fitting TRBD1. The CDR3 is 13 amino acids. Germline V lookup: CDR1 SNHLY, CDR2 FYNNEI. The junction had 4 bases not matched to a gene; V was cut back by 3 bases and J by 5 bases. DNA of the CDR3: TGTGCCAGCAGTGACCGACAGGGCCACGAGCAGTACTTC. It is translated as CASSDRQGHEQYF.

With regard to this clonotype: A clone one base away is much larger, so this may be a read error. The chain carries TRBV9 and TRBJ1-5; D not certain. The germline gives CDR1 SGDLS, CDR2 YYNGEE. This CDR3 spans 14 amino acids. CDR3 nucleotides: TGTGCCAGCAGTGAAGGCCAAGCCAATCAGCTCCAGCATTTT. Its protein product is CASSEGQANQLQHF. The whole variable domain, remainder taken from reference TRBV9 and TRBJ1-5, is DSGVTQTPKHLITATGQRVTLRCSPRSGDLSVYWYQQSLDQGLQFLIQYYNGEERAKGNILERFSAQQFPDLHSELNLSSLELGDSALYFCASSEGQANQLQHFGDGTRLSIL.

In this sample, this clonotype turned up many times. The gene calls are TRBV6-1 and TRBJ2-5, with D unclear. V was shortened by 4 bases and J by 9 bases, with 9 bases between the two germline ends. Germline V lookup: CDR1 MNHNS, CDR2 SASEGT. This CDR3 region has 11 residues. The CDR3 reads CASSGGPAQYF. CDR3 DNA sequence: TGTGCCAGCAGTGGGGGTCCGGCCCAGTACTTC.

This clonotype was detected ten times or more. This sequence joins TRBV6-2 or TRBV6-3 and TRBJ1-1; D not certain. The CDR3 is 14 residues long. The germline V gene has CDR1 MNHEY and CDR2 SVGEGT. V lost 6 bases, J lost 0 bases, and 11 bases lay in between. CDR3 DNA: TGTGCCAGCAGGACCTTCGGGGTGAACACTGAAGCTTTCTTT. This translates into CASRTFGVNTEAFF.

This clonotype was detected ten times or more. The chain recombines TRBV6-2 or TRBV6-3 with TRBJ2-7; 7 bases agree with TRBD1. CDR3 length: 15 residues. V shed 5 bases and J 2 bases; nucleotides not matched to a gene: 9. CDR1 is MNHEY and CDR2 is SVGEGT in the germline V gene. The DNA of the CDR3 is TGTGCCAGCAGTCGCCCGGACAGGACCACCTACGAGCAGTACTTC. Protein sequence: CASSRPDRTTYEQYF.

There are many counts of this clonotype. The chain uses TRBV6-2 or TRBV6-3 and TRBJ2-6, with TRBD2 matching over 12 bases. The CDR3 runs 19 residues. Germline values: CDR1 MNHEY, CDR2 SVGEGT. The V segment lost 6 bases and the J segment 0 bases; nucleotides outside the gene matches: 9. This CDR3 is CASSPRLAGVSSGANVLTF. CDR3 in DNA: TGTGCCAGCAGCCCTAGACTAGCGGGGGTTTCCTCTGGGGCCAACGTCCTGACTTTC.